Following are 22 T cell receptor beta chains from one sample sequenced in a study of T cell changes during pregnancy in multiple sclerosis. The repertoire was sequenced with immunoSEQ multiplex PCR; TCRdb's copy has only in-frame clones and lacks some. Of over 60,000 clones listed, just under 95% are singletons. Sequencing was performed on peripheral blood, taken in the first trimester of pregnancy. These receptor sequences come from a female donor with multiple sclerosis, enrolled in a pregnancy study.

The V and J genes are TRBV6-1 and TRBJ2-7; a possible D gene is TRBD1 (5 bases). Germline CDR1 MNHNS, CDR2 SASEGT. This CDR3 comprises 14 residues. V lost 3 bases to trimming and J lost 3 bases, with 12 bases between them. CDR3 in DNA: TGTGCCAGCAGTGACTGGGGCATTGGCTACGAGCAGTACTTC. Translating gives CASSDWGIGYEQYF.

The V gene is TRBV7-2, the J gene TRBJ2-7, with TRBD1 identical over 9 bases. Germline-derived CDR1 and CDR2 are SGHTA and FQGNSA. The CDR3 sequence is 15 residues long. The CDR3 reads CVSSLGTGMGYEQYF. The CDR3 DNA is TGTGTCTCCAGCTTAGGGACAGGGATGGGTTACGAGCAGTACTTC.

This clone was detected once. V is TRBV5-1 and J is TRBJ1-1; possibly TRBD1 for D (5 bases). Trimming took 0 bases from V and 4 from J, leaving 13 bases between them. The CDR3 loop spans 15 amino acids. Germline values: CDR1 SGHRS, CDR2 YFSETQ. CDR3 in DNA: TGCGCCAGCAGCTTGGGCGTGGGAGGGGTCACTGAAGCTTTCTTT. This sequence encodes CASSLGVGGVTEAFF.

This sequence joins TRBV5-1 and TRBJ1-4; D may be TRBD1 (5 bases). Trimming pared 1 base from V and 6 bases from J, leaving 10 bases between. Germline V CDR1 and CDR2: SGHRS, YFSETQ. The CDR3 contains 14 residues. In DNA form, the CDR3 reads TGCGCCAGCAGCTTGACAGGTTTGGATGAAAAACTGTTTTTT. It encodes CASSLTGLDEKLFF.

V is TRBV4-1 and J is TRBJ2-1; D remains ambiguous. Deletions cut 1 base from V and 8 bases from J, with 9 bases between. CDR3 size: 13 residues. Per germline, CDR1 MGHRA and CDR2 YSYEKL. CDR3 nucleotides: TGCGCCAGCAGCCAAGGTAGAGGAGATGAGCAGTTCTTC. Its protein product is CASSQGRGDEQFF.

The genes are TRBV4-2 and TRBJ2-3; no clear D. This CDR3 is built from 11 residues. Trimming took 0 bases from V and 7 from J, leaving 2 bases between them. Germline V gene sequence: CDR1 LGHNA, CDR2 YNFKEQ. The CDR3 DNA reads as TGTGCCAGCAGCCAAGACTATACGCAGTATTTT. It encodes CASSQDYTQYF.

This chain uses TRBV27 with TRBJ2-7; D is perhaps TRBD1 (5 bases). The V gene lost 6 bases and the J gene lost 2 bases, with 20 bases spanning the gap. This CDR3 is 16 amino acids long. Germline CDR1 MNHEY, CDR2 SMNVEV (reference sequence). CDR3 amino acids: CASSLLLLGRAYEQYF. Here the CDR3 DNA reads TGTGCCAGCAGCCTTTTACTTCTGGGCAGGGCCTACGAGCAGTACTTC.

The V call is TRBV4-1, the J call TRBJ2-7; D is perhaps TRBD1 (5 bases). Germline CDR1 is MGHRA and CDR2 is YSYEKL. CDR3 length: 14 residues. Trimming took 0 bases from V and 3 from J, leaving 9 bases between them. DNA for the CDR3: TGCGCCAGCAGCCAAGATACAGGAGACTACGAGCAGTACTTC. Its protein product is CASSQDTGDYEQYF.

This clone is a singleton in its sample. V usage is TRBV5-1 and J usage is TRBJ2-5; possible D gene TRBD2, 5 bases. Germline V gene data show CDR1 as SGHRS and CDR2 as YFSETQ. Trimming cost V 1 base and J 5 bases, with 15 bases left between them. The CDR3 loop spans 15 amino acids. In DNA form, the CDR3 reads TGCGCCAGCAGCTTGAAGTTTGAGGGAACGGAGACCCAGTACTTC. Protein: CASSLKFEGTETQYF.

The V and J genes are TRBV6-1 and TRBJ1-5; D gene uncertain. The CDR3 runs to 15 residues. V gave up 4 bases and J gave up 2 bases, with 12 bases separating them. Germline values: CDR1 MNHNS, CDR2 SASEGT. The CDR3 sequence: CASSGVGGGNQPQHF. CDR3 DNA sequence: TGTGCCAGCAGTGGGGTAGGAGGTGGCAATCAGCCCCAGCATTTT.

V usage is TRBV5-4 and J usage is TRBJ1-4; D might be TRBD1 (6 bases). The CDR3 extends over 13 amino acids. Trimming cost V 4 bases and J 5 bases, with 9 bases left between them. Germline V gives CDR1 SGHNT, CDR2 YYREEE (reference sequence). The CDR3, as DNA: TGTGCCAGCAGCCCTCAGGGGAATGAAAAACTGTTTTTT. Its protein is CASSPQGNEKLFF. The whole variable domain, filled in from reference TRBV5-4 and TRBJ1-4, reads ETGVTQSPTHLIKTRGQQVTLRCSSQSGHNTVSWYQQALGQGPQFIFQYYREEENGRGNFPPRFSGLQFPNYSSELNVNALELDDSALYLCASSPQGNEKLFFGSGTQLSVL.

The chain links TRBV28 to TRBJ1-5, with TRBD1 as a possible D gene (6 bases). CDR1 MDHEN and CDR2 SYDVKM come from the germline V gene. The CDR3 consists of 15 residues. The V end was cut by 6 bases, the J end by 6 bases, with 18 bases between. As DNA, the CDR3 is TGTGCCAGCAGCCCTAGGGGGATGGGTGTTCAGCCCCAGCATTTT. Amino acids: CASSPRGMGVQPQHF.

This clone was seen a few times. The rearrangement links TRBV9 to TRBJ1-1; D is possibly TRBD1 (6 bases). The CDR3 is 15 residues long. Trimming removed 3 bases at V and 1 base at J, with 13 bases between. The germline gives CDR1 SGDLS, CDR2 YYNGEE. The chain's CDR3 is CASSGQVEPNTEAFF. CDR3 nucleotides: TGTGCCAGCAGCGGACAGGTAGAACCGAACACTGAAGCTTTCTTT.

This chain links TRBV27 with TRBJ1-5; TRBD1 might be the D (5 bases). CDR3 size: 15 residues. The V end lost 5 bases, the J end lost 3 bases, and 14 bases lay between the germline ends. CDR1 is MNHEY, CDR2 SMNVEV, per germline (reference sequence). The CDR3 reads CASSQGLFPNQPQHF. Here the CDR3 DNA reads TGTGCCAGCAGTCAGGGACTATTTCCCAATCAGCCCCAGCATTTT.

The chain joins TRBV19 to TRBJ2-2, with D possibly being TRBD2 (7 bases). This CDR3 spans 18 amino acids. Germline-derived CDR1 and CDR2 are LNHDA and SQIVND (reference sequence). Deletions cut 1 base from V and 4 bases from J, with 19 bases between. As DNA, the CDR3 is TGTGCCAGTAGTATAGGATTGGGGTTGGGGGGGCGCACCGGGGAGCTGTTTTTT. Protein sequence: CASSIGLGLGGRTGELFF.

V is TRBV7-3 and J is TRBJ2-5; no definite D call. CDR3 length: 16 residues. Germline values: CDR1 SGHTA, CDR2 FQGTGA. V shed 1 base and J shed 2 bases, with 14 bases lying between them. The CDR3 loop reads CASSLRSPASQETQYF. The DNA for the CDR3 is TGTGCCAGCAGCTTAAGGTCCCCCGCCAGTCAAGAGACCCAGTACTTC.

The chain uses TRBV6-1 and TRBJ1-4; TRBD1 matches 9 bases. V lost 8 bases, J lost 3 bases, and 1 base stayed unmatched. Germline V gene lookup returns CDR1 MNHNS and CDR2 SASEGT. The CDR3 spans 13 residues. In DNA form, the CDR3 reads TGTGCCAGCGGACAGGGGCCTAATGAAAAACTGTTTTTT. This codes for CASGQGPNEKLFF.

This chain links TRBV9 with TRBJ2-5; 7 nucleotides align to TRBD1. Germline V gene lookup returns CDR1 SGDLS and CDR2 YYNGEE. The CDR3 runs to 15 residues. The V gene end was trimmed by 0 bases and the J gene end by 4 bases; junction bases not matched to a gene: 6. The DNA for the CDR3 is TGTGCCAGCAGCGTAGGCAGGGGGAGAGGAGAGACCCAGTACTTC. Its protein is CASSVGRGRGETQYF.

The chain combines TRBV11-1 with TRBJ1-6, with D possibly TRBD1 on 6 matching bases. CDR3 size: 16 residues. V gave up 4 bases and J gave up 9 bases, with 19 bases separating them. Per germline, CDR1 SGHAT and CDR2 FQDESV (reference sequence). This CDR3 is CASSSRGGLGGSPLHF. As DNA, the CDR3 is TGTGCCAGCAGCTCCCGGGGTGGATTAGGGGGTTCACCCCTCCACTTT.

CDR3 residues: CASSQRGPNTEAFF. The DNA of the CDR3 is TGCGCCAGCAGCCAAAGGGGGCCGAACACTGAAGCTTTCTTT. V and J are TRBV4-1 and TRBJ1-1; 7 bases map to TRBD1. Germline loops: CDR1 MGHRA, CDR2 YSYEKL. This CDR3 has 14 amino acids. V shed 2 bases and J 1 base; nucleotides not matched to a gene: 1.

For the CDR3, the DNA is TGTGCCAGCAGCCACGGGACAGGGGGAATTGACACTGAAGCTTTCTTT. Translated, it gives CASSHGTGGIDTEAFF. The chain links TRBV7-8 to TRBJ1-1, with 11 bases aligning to TRBD1. The CDR3 contains 16 residues. The V segment lost 5 bases and the J segment 3 bases; nucleotides outside the gene matches: 8. Germline CDR1 is SGHVS and CDR2 is FQNEAQ.

The chain carries TRBV25-1 and TRBJ2-3; 9 bases line up with TRBD1. The CDR3 consists of 16 residues. Germline V gene lookup returns CDR1 MGHDK and CDR2 SYGVNS. The V segment lost 6 bases and the J segment 3 bases; nucleotides outside the gene matches: 10. The CDR3 sequence: CASSPPGTGLTDTQYF. CDR3 DNA sequence: TGTGCCAGCAGCCCACCCGGGACAGGGCTGACAGATACGCAGTATTTT.